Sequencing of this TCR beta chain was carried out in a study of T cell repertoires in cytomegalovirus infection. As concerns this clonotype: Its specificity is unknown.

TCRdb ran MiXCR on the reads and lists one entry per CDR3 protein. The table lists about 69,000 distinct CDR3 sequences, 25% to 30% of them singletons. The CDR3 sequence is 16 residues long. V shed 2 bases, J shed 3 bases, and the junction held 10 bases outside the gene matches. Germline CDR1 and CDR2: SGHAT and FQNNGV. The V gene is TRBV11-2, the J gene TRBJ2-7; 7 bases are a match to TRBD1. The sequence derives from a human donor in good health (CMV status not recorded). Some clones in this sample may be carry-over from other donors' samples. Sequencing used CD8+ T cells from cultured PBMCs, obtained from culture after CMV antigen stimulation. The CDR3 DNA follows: TGTGCCAGCAGCTTAAGGTCCGGGACAGTGGTCTACGAGCAGTACTTC. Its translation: CASSLRSGTVVYEQYF. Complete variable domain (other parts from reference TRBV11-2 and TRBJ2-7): EAGVAQSPRYKIIEKRQSVAFWCNPISGHATLYWYQQILGQGPKLLIQFQNNGVVDDSQLPKDRFSAERLKGVDSTLKIQPAKLEDSAVYLCASSLRSGTVVYEQYFGPGTRLTVT.